The 20 T cell receptor beta chains in this list originate from one sample, sequenced in a study of T cells after yellow fever vaccination. TCRdb analysed the 5' RACE reads with MiXCR anew, one entry per CDR3 protein. This table holds 400,000 or so distinct CDR3 sequences, 15% to 20% found once. The sample consisted of PBMCs, taken before the yellow fever booster vaccination. The receptors were gathered from a man aged 18 to 30 who received the YFV17D yellow fever vaccine.

There are a few counts of this clonotype. V gene TRBV12-3 or TRBV12-4 combines with J gene TRBJ2-7; D gene uncertain. The CDR3 extends over 13 amino acids. V lost 3 bases and J lost 2, with 8 bases in between. In DNA form, the CDR3 reads TGTGCCAGCAGTTTGGTGGGCCCCTACGAGCAGTACGTC. It is translated as CASSLVGPYEQYV.

The V gene is TRBV7-8, the J gene TRBJ2-3; D is possibly TRBD1 (5 bases). The CDR3 length is 15 residues. Germline lookup yields CDR1 SGHVS and CDR2 FQNEAQ. The V gene lost 1 base and the J gene lost 2 bases, with 10 bases spanning the gap. The CDR3 DNA sequence: TGTGCCAGCAGCTTAGATGGGGCTCCCACAGATACGCAGTATTTT. Translated: CASSLDGAPTDTQYF.

V is TRBV12-3 or TRBV12-4 and J is TRBJ2-1; D remains unclear. V was cut by 4 bases and J by 2 bases, with 9 bases left in between. The CDR3 covers 14 residues. The CDR3 is CASSSTNPYNEQFF. The CDR3 bases are TGTGCCAGCAGTTCCACCAATCCCTACAATGAGCAGTTCTTC.

The chain uses TRBV20-1 and TRBJ2-7; D might be TRBD1 (5 bases). V gave up 5 bases and J gave up 4 bases, with 15 bases separating them. The CDR3 has 13 amino acids. Germline V gives CDR1 DFQATT, CDR2 SNEGSKA (reference sequence). This CDR3 reads CSAPRAGLYEQYF. CDR3 in DNA: TGCAGTGCTCCCCGCGCAGGGCTGTACGAGCAGTACTTC.

This clonotype showed up just a few times. The V call is TRBV6-1, the J call TRBJ1-5; 8 bases are shared with TRBD1. Per germline, CDR1 MNHNS and CDR2 SASEGT. Germline trimming cut 8 bases from V and 5 bases from J; bases unmatched to any gene: 17. There are 17 residues in the CDR3. The DNA of the CDR3 is TGTGCCAGCCGACGCCTTGGTGGACAGGGCGGCGATCAGCCCCAGCATTTT. Residues: CASRRLGGQGGDQPQHF.

V is TRBV6-2 or TRBV6-3 and J is TRBJ2-6; unclear D gene. V lost 4 bases to trimming and J lost 0 bases, with 7 bases between them. Germline V lookup: CDR1 MNHEY, CDR2 SVGEGT. The CDR3 runs to 15 residues. Here the CDR3 DNA reads TGTGCCAGCAGTTTAGGGAACTCTGGGGCCAACGTCCTGACTTTC. Its translation is CASSLGNSGANVLTF.

The chain combines TRBV9 with TRBJ2-1; no reliable D call. This CDR3 spans 14 amino acids. V dropped 0 bases and J dropped 7 bases, with 11 bases sitting between them. Per the germline V gene, CDR1 is SGDLS and CDR2 is YYNGEE. CDR3 sequence (DNA): TGTGCCAGCAGCGTAGCTGTAGCTCGAAATGAGCAGTTCTTC. It yields the protein CASSVAVARNEQFF. The full variable domain, its missing parts supplied by reference TRBV9 and TRBJ2-1, is DSGVTQTPKHLITATGQRVTLRCSPRSGDLSVYWYQQSLDQGLQFLIQYYNGEERAKGNILERFSAQQFPDLHSELNLSSLELGDSALYFCASSVAVARNEQFFGPGTRLTVL.

Many counts were recorded for this clonotype. J is TRBJ2-3 and V is TRBV2; 8 bases fit TRBD2. Trimming removed 4 bases from V and 1 base from J; junction bases left unmatched: 4. The CDR3 spans 15 residues. Germline loops: CDR1 SNHLY, CDR2 FYNNEI. CDR3 in amino acids: CASSVGRGGTDTQYF. The CDR3 DNA follows: TGTGCCAGCAGTGTCGGGCGGGGGGGCACAGATACGCAGTATTTT.

The chain links TRBV6-6 to TRBJ2-6; the D gene is possibly TRBD1 (5 bases). Between the trimmed V and J ends, which lost 7 bases and 2 bases, there was a span of 15 bases. The CDR3 contains 16 residues. Germline CDR1 and CDR2: MNHNY and SVGAGI (reference sequence). The DNA for the CDR3 is TGTGCCAGCACTTCAAGGGGCGTAACTGGGGCCAACGTCCTGACTTTC. Its translation: CASTSRGVTGANVLTF.

CDR3 residues: CASSLRGDNEQFF. CDR3 coding DNA: TGTGCCAGCAGTTTAAGGGGCGACAATGAGCAGTTCTTC. J is TRBJ2-1 and V is TRBV12-3 or TRBV12-4, with D perhaps matching TRBD1 (5 bases). This CDR3 spans 13 amino acids. The germline V and J ends were trimmed by 2 bases and 5 bases, with 7 bases remaining between them.

This clonotype was observed a handful of times. The chain joins TRBV7-7 to TRBJ2-5, with TRBD1 identical over 9 bases. The CDR3 covers 13 residues. V dropped 5 bases and J dropped 5; count of bases not matched to a gene: 3. The germline V gene has CDR1 SSHAT and CDR2 FNYEAQ (reference sequence). CDR3 loop: CASSGTGMETQYF. The CDR3 bases are TGTGCCAGCAGCGGGACAGGGATGGAGACCCAGTACTTC.

This clonotype was recorded a few times. V gene TRBV7-3 combines with J gene TRBJ1-1; D gene uncertain. V was pared by 5 bases and J by 1 base, with 8 bases between. The CDR3 has 13 residues. CDR1 SGHTA and CDR2 FQGTGA come from the germline V gene. The CDR3 protein is CASSATQNTEAFF. In DNA form, the CDR3 reads TGTGCCAGCAGCGCGACCCAGAACACTGAAGCTTTCTTT.

This clonotype was detected a few times. This rearrangement joins TRBV7-2 to TRBJ1-2; D gene ambiguous. The V end was cut by 2 bases, the J end by 8 bases, with 15 bases between. Germline V lookup: CDR1 SGHTA, CDR2 FQGNSA. CDR3 length: 14 amino acids. The CDR3: CASSLSSVGKGYTF. In DNA form, the CDR3 reads TGTGCCAGCAGCTTATCTTCGGTGGGGAAGGGCTACACCTTC.

This chain connects TRBV18 to TRBJ2-3; D perhaps matches TRBD2 (6 bases). The CDR3 sequence is 15 residues long. Trimming cost V 5 bases and J 1 base, with 13 bases left between them. Germline V CDR1 and CDR2: KGHSH, LQKENI. The CDR3 here is CASSKAGPGTDTQYF. The CDR3 nucleotides read TGTGCCAGCTCAAAAGCGGGTCCAGGCACAGATACGCAGTATTTT.

The chain couples TRBV7-6 to TRBJ2-1; D remains unclear. Looked up from germline, CDR1 is SGHVS and CDR2 is FNYEAQ. V lost 1 base and J 0 bases, leaving 10 bases between the germline ends. The CDR3 totals 16 residues. The CDR3, as DNA: TGTGCCAGCAGCTTAGGAGCCCAACCCTCCTACAATGAGCAGTTCTTC. This gives the protein CASSLGAQPSYNEQFF. Complete variable domain (other parts from reference TRBV7-6 and TRBJ2-1): GAGVSQSPRYKVTKRGQDVALRCDPISGHVSLYWYRQALGQGPEFLTYFNYEAQQDKSGLPNDRFSAERPEGSISTLTIQRTEQRDSAMYRCASSLGAQPSYNEQFFGPGTRLTVL.

This clonotype occurred a few times. The chain couples TRBV6-5 to TRBJ1-2, with 9 bases that match TRBD1. With V trimmed by 2 bases and J by 4 bases, 5 bases remained unmatched. CDR1 and CDR2 (germline): MNHEY, SVGAGI. The CDR3 consists of 15 residues. The CDR3 coding sequence is TGTGCCAGCAGTTACGCGGGGGGACAGGGCTATGGCTACACCTTC. Amino acid sequence: CASSYAGGQGYGYTF.

V gene TRBV5-1 combines with J gene TRBJ1-5; tentatively, D is TRBD1 (6 bases). The V gene's germline CDR1 is SGHRS and CDR2 YFSETQ. Trimming cost V 4 bases and J 6 bases, with 11 bases left between them. The CDR3 runs 13 residues. CDR3 in amino acids: CASSATGIQPQHF. CDR3 coding DNA: TGCGCCAGCAGCGCTACAGGGATTCAGCCCCAGCATTTT.

The sample holds a few counts of this clonotype. The rearrangement joins TRBV4-1 to TRBJ2-7; 8 positions match TRBD1. The germline V gene encodes CDR1 MGHRA and CDR2 YSYEKL. This CDR3 has 15 amino acids. V shed 0 bases, J shed 7 bases, and the junction held 8 bases outside the gene matches. The CDR3 here is CASSQELRGLREQYF. The CDR3 region has the DNA TGCGCCAGCAGCCAAGAACTCAGGGGGCTAAGGGAGCAGTACTTC.

This clonotype was seen a few times. The rearrangement uses TRBV5-1 and TRBJ2-7; tentative D call: TRBD2 (5 bases). CDR1 is SGHRS and CDR2 is YFSETQ in the germline V gene. The length of the CDR3 is 14 residues. V was pared by 4 bases and J by 2 bases, with 13 bases between. The CDR3 DNA sequence: TGCGCCAGCAGCGCCCGGCTAGCTCCCTACGAGCAGTACTTC. Translated, it gives CASSARLAPYEQYF.

This clonotype has more than one count but fewer than ten. The V and J genes are TRBV10-3 and TRBJ1-2; a weak D match, TRBD1 (5 bases). Trimming removed 7 bases at V and 6 bases at J, with 15 bases between. The CDR3 has 13 amino acids. Germline loops: CDR1 ENHRY, CDR2 SYGVKD. CDR3 protein: CAIKVSGTDGYTF. Written as DNA, the CDR3 is TGTGCCATCAAAGTGTCAGGGACGGATGGCTACACCTTC.